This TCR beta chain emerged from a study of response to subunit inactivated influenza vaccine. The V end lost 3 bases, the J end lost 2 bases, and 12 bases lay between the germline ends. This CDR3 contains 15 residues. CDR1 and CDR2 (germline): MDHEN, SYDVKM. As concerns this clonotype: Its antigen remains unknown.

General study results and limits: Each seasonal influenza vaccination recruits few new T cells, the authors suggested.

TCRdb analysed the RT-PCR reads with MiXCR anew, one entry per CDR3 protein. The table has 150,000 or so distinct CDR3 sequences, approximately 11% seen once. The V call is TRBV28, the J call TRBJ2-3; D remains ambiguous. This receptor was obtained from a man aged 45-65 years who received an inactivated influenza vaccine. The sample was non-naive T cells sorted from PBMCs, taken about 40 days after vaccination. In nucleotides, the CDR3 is TGTGCCAGCAGTTTGGGCAGACTCAACACAGATACGCAGTATTTT. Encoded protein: CASSLGRLNTDTQYF.